The following is a T cell receptor (beta chain) sequence with its context. Its antigen is not identified. The sample comes from a study of neoadjuvant nivolumab and ipilimumab in lung cancer. Broader study findings: From pretherapy to surgery, tumor richness and clonality rose with dual therapy. Resected tumors had greater TCR richness and clonality than uninvolved lung.

The data were produced by immunoSEQ multiplex PCR, yet TCRdb's version contains in-frame clones alone and is incomplete. The sample contains fewer than 7,000 clones, 90% to 95% of which appear only once. Trimming pared 4 bases from V and 2 bases from J, leaving 6 bases between. Per the germline V gene, CDR1 is SGDLS and CDR2 is YYNGEE. The CDR3 sequence is 13 residues long. The clonotype originates from an adult with non-small cell lung cancer. Some clones in this sample may be carry-over from other donors' samples. The chain is built from TRBV9 and TRBJ2-2; D gene uncertain. Specimen: blood, collected after neoadjuvant nivolumab, alone or with ipilimumab, at or shortly before surgery. The CDR3 region is CASSSHNTGELFF. The CDR3, as DNA: TGTGCCAGCAGCTCTCACAACACCGGGGAGCTGTTTTTT.